Each of the 16 T cell receptor beta chains below was sequenced from the same sample in a study of radiotherapy plus CTLA-4 blockade in lung cancer. Method: immunoSEQ multiplex PCR; TCRdb's copy keeps in-frame clones and lacks some. The repertoire holds some 40,000 clones, with around 77% as singletons. The sequencing here drew on peripheral blood, taken from a patient treated with radiotherapy plus ipilimumab. Every receptor here comes from a human donor with non-small cell lung cancer whose response to radiotherapy plus ipilimumab could not be evaluated.

The V and J genes are TRBV30 and TRBJ1-1; 7 nucleotides match TRBD1. The CDR3 consists of 15 residues. The germline gives CDR1 GTSNPN, CDR2 SVGIG (reference sequence). V gave up 1 base and J gave up 6 bases; unmatched junction bases: 11. The CDR3 is CAWSANRGFRAEAFF. In DNA, the CDR3 is TGTGCCTGGAGTGCAAACAGGGGTTTTCGGGCTGAAGCTTTCTTT.

J is TRBJ1-5 and V is TRBV2, with D possibly TRBD1 on 6 matching bases. The V gene's germline CDR1 is SNHLY and CDR2 FYNNEI. Trimming pared 1 base from V and 6 bases from J, leaving 19 bases between. The CDR3 has 17 residues. CDR3 loop: CASSEGGGGYRGQPQHF. The CDR3 region has the DNA TGTGCCAGCAGTGAAGGGGGAGGGGGTTACCGTGGTCAGCCCCAGCATTTT.

The chain is built from TRBV7-9 and TRBJ2-3; maybe TRBD1 (5 bases). The CDR3 has 13 residues. Germline-derived CDR1 and CDR2 are SEHNR and FQNEAQ (reference sequence). V lost 5 bases to trimming and J lost 3 bases, with 9 bases between them. The CDR3 region is CASSPTETDTQYF. The CDR3 nucleotides are TGTGCCAGCAGCCCGACAGAGACAGATACGCAGTATTTT.

The genes are TRBV5-1 and TRBJ2-5; D possibly corresponds to TRBD1 (6 bases). V lost 2 bases, J lost 5 bases, and 13 bases lay in between. There are 14 residues in the CDR3. Germline V gene data show CDR1 as SGHRS and CDR2 as YFSETQ. DNA of the CDR3: TGCGCCAGCAGCTTTCAGGGGTCGGCCGAGACCCAGTACTTC. Protein sequence: CASSFQGSAETQYF.

CDR3 residues: CASSLALNTEAFF. The CDR3 DNA sequence: TGTGCCAGCAGCTTAGCTTTGAACACTGAAGCTTTCTTT. V is TRBV11-3 and J is TRBJ1-1; D gene ambiguous. V was clipped by 1 base and J by 0 bases, with 3 bases between them. CDR3 length equals 13 residues. Looked up from germline, CDR1 is SGHNT and CDR2 is YENEEA.

The chain recombines TRBV7-2 with TRBJ2-5, with D perhaps matching TRBD2 (5 bases). CDR1 SGHTA and CDR2 FQGNSA come from the germline V gene. The CDR3 sequence is 15 residues long. Trimming stripped 5 bases from V and 5 bases from J, with 18 bases between. The CDR3 DNA reads TGTGCCAGCAGCCTACAAGATCCGGGCGGGGAGACCCAGTACTTC. Protein product: CASSLQDPGGETQYF.

The CDR3 DNA reads as TGTGCCAGCAGCCGGGACAGGTTCTACGAGCAGTACTTC. Its translation is CASSRDRFYEQYF. The chain couples TRBV6-5 to TRBJ2-5; 8 nucleotides agree with TRBD1. The DNA end is more similar to TRBJ2-7, so the J call may be wrong. The germline gives CDR1 MNHEY, CDR2 SVGAGI. This CDR3 region has 13 residues.

As DNA, the CDR3 is TGTGCCAGCAGCTTTAACAGGAACTATGGCTACACCTTC. The encoded protein is CASSFNRNYGYTF. The J gene is TRBJ1-2, the V gene TRBV7-2; D may be TRBD1 (5 bases). This CDR3 region has 13 residues. Trimming shortened V by 3 bases and J by 2 bases, and 7 bases separated the two germline ends. The germline V gene has CDR1 SGHTA and CDR2 FQGNSA. Full variable domain (rest looked up from reference TRBV7-2 and TRBJ1-2): GAGVSQSPSNKVTEKGKDVELRCDPISGHTALYWYRQSLGQGLEFLIYFQGNSAPDKSGLPSDRFSAERTGGSVSTLTIQRTQQEDSAVYLCASSFNRNYGYTFGSGTRLTVV.

V is TRBV6-5 and J is TRBJ2-7; D is uncertain. Trimming cost V 5 bases and J 2 bases, with 10 bases left between them. Germline-derived CDR1 and CDR2 are MNHEY and SVGAGI. The CDR3 is 13 amino acids. The CDR3 DNA reads TGTGCCAGCAGTACCACTCTGCCCTACGAGCAGTACTTC. This translates into CASSTTLPYEQYF.

CDR3 coding DNA: TGTGCCAGCAGTACAGGGGGCCAAGAGACCCAGTACTTC. Protein: CASSTGGQETQYF. The V call is TRBV7-9, the J call TRBJ2-5, with 8 bases fitting TRBD1. The germline CDR1 and CDR2 sequences are SEHNR and FQNEAQ (reference sequence). This CDR3 spans 13 amino acids. J lost 1 base, V lost 6 bases, and 1 base had no gene match.

The chain uses TRBV7-9 and TRBJ2-1; 10 positions match TRBD1. Losses at the gene ends were 10 bases for V and 1 base for J; bases not matched to a gene: 13. CDR1 is SEHNR, CDR2 FQNEAQ, per germline (reference sequence). The CDR3 has 17 residues. The CDR3 nucleotides are TGTGCCAACTCACCTCTCCCGGGACAGGGGTCCTACAATGAGCAGTTCTTC. Encoded protein: CANSPLPGQGSYNEQFF. Using reference TRBV7-9 and TRBJ2-1 for the parts outside the CDR3, the full variable domain is DTGVSQNPRHKITKRGQNVTFRCDPISEHNRLYWYRQTLGQGPEFLTYFQNEAQLEKSRLLSDRFSAERPKGSFSTLEIQRTEQGDSAMYLCANSPLPGQGSYNEQFFGPGTRLTVL.

The CDR3 bases are TGCGCCAGCAGCCAAAACATCGAAAATGAAAAACTGTTTTTT. Translation: CASSQNIENEKLFF. This sequence joins TRBV4-1 and TRBJ1-4; D uncertain. The V end lost 2 bases, the J end lost 5 bases, and 9 bases lay between the germline ends. Germline V CDR1 and CDR2: MGHRA, YSYEKL. The CDR3 loop spans 14 amino acids.

The chain has TRBV11-3 and TRBJ1-1; D is undetermined. The germline CDR1 and CDR2 sequences are SGHNT and YENEEA. Trimming removed 1 base at V and 3 bases at J, with 6 bases between. The CDR3 is 13 residues long. The CDR3, as DNA: TGTGCCAGCAGCTTAGGGAGGTACACTGAAGCTTTCTTT. Protein: CASSLGRYTEAFF.

The V gene is TRBV6-1, the J gene TRBJ1-2; no clear D. V lost 7 bases to trimming and J lost 1 base, with 16 bases between them. The CDR3 is 15 amino acids. CDR1 MNHNS and CDR2 SASEGT come from the germline V gene. Here the CDR3 reads CASKRTSEGNYGYTF. Here the CDR3 DNA reads TGTGCCAGCAAACGGACCAGCGAGGGTAACTATGGCTACACCTTC.

J is TRBJ2-7 and V is TRBV5-1, with 7 bases that match TRBD1. The J segment lost 7 bases and the V segment lost 4 bases, leaving 14 bases of the junction unmatched. The CDR3 is 15 residues long. Germline loops: CDR1 SGHRS, CDR2 YFSETQ. CDR3 coding DNA: TGCGCCAGCAGCATCGAGGGGGCCGGTTGGTGGGAGCAGTACTTC. Amino acids: CASSIEGAGWWEQYF.

This clone was found a few times. The V and J genes are TRBV6-6 and TRBJ1-5; 7 bases agree with TRBD1. Per germline, CDR1 MNHNY and CDR2 SVGAGI (reference sequence). The CDR3 runs 15 residues. V lost 7 bases to trimming and J lost 1 base; unmatched junction nucleotides: 7. CDR3 in DNA: TGTGCCAGCACCCTTACCAGGGGGAGCAATCAGCCCCAGCATTTT. It is translated as CASTLTRGSNQPQHF.